A selection of T cell receptor beta chains follows, all from one sample in a study of T cell responses to AZD1222 COVID-19 vaccine. The repertoire was sequenced with immunoSEQ multiplex PCR; TCRdb's copy has only in-frame clones and lacks some. Seen here are fewer than 150,000 clones, roughly 87% observed once, and the top ten hold around a tenth. The input for sequencing was peripheral blood, taken 28 days after the second AZD1222 dose. All receptors derive from an adult who received the AZD1222 COVID-19 vaccine. Both conserved end residues are trimmed from each CDR3.

V,J,CDR3
TRBV18,TRBJ1-1,ASSPNGGRLNTEAF
TRBV18,TRBJ1-2,ASSPPGPLFDYGYT
TRBV19,TRBJ2-3,ASSLASGLLSTDTQY
TRBV7-2,TRBJ1-2,ASTSYPDSYGYT
TRBV6-1,TRBJ2-3,ASSAGLAGGTDTQY
TRBV5-4,TRBJ2-5,ASSNDQETQY
TRBV5-1,TRBJ1-2,ASSLGTGPYGYT
TRBV10-1,TRBJ1-6,TGTPTPYNSPLH
TRBV6-2/TRBV6-3,TRBJ1-6,ASSYDLGVASSYNSPLH
TRBV3-1/TRBV3-2,TRBJ2-7,ASSHYPPGLGLYEQY
TRBV9,TRBJ2-2,ASSTRTGTGELF
TRBV6-5,TRBJ2-1,ARTTSGGINEQF
TRBV18,TRBJ1-5,ASSRQGARNQPQH
TRBV7-9,TRBJ1-5,ASSLGPGFNQPQH
TRBV3-1/TRBV3-2,TRBJ1-2,ASSQDQGGYGYT
TRBV3-1/TRBV3-2,TRBJ2-7,ASSSNWAGDEQY
TRBV5-1,TRBJ2-1,ASSLVGGSEQF